This T cell receptor beta chain was recovered during a study of T cell repertoires in cytomegalovirus infection. Study-level information: It was the public TCR beta signatures that indicated both CMV infection and matching HLA type.

This clonotype was seen a handful of times. The target antigen is unknown. TCRdb independently ran MiXCR on the reads; one entry per CDR3 protein. Of approximately 500,000 distinct CDR3 sequences detected, over 9% appear once; the ten largest clones hold about 9.4%. The germline gives CDR1 KGHDR, CDR2 SFDVKD. This CDR3 region has 12 residues. Trimming cost V 5 bases and J 8 bases, with 9 bases left between them. Study-wide results and limits: Dominating the ex vivo response were HLA-C-restricted CMV-specific TCR beta clonotypes. Pooled public TCR beta family frequency picked out CMV carriers with the relevant HLA.

This chain connects TRBV24-1 to TRBJ2-1; a possible D gene is TRBD2 (5 bases). The TCR sequence derives from a human donor in good health (CMV status not recorded). Some clones in this sample may be carry-over from other donors' samples. The source material was PBMCs. The CDR3 sequence is CATSGGVYEQFF. As DNA, the CDR3 is TGTGCCACCAGTGGGGGAGTTTATGAGCAGTTCTTC.